This T cell receptor (beta chain) was retrieved from a study of read filtering for tumor transcriptome and immune sequencing. As for the study in general: By R-ISS, stages I, II and III held roughly 8, 15 and 7 patients. After DNase treatment, RNA was made into whole-transcriptome libraries. General study findings and limits: About 82% of IR-seq clonotypes had a single read, yet these held approximately 4% of reads. IR-seq and RNA-seq agreed better without single-read clonotypes.

The CDR3 loop spans 13 amino acids. Trimming took off 5 bases at V and 0 bases at J, with 7 bases between the two ends. Germline V lookup: CDR1 SGHAT, CDR2 FQNNGV. Molecular barcoded adaptors covering alpha/delta and beta/gamma chains were used on approximately 400 ng RNA. TCRdb reanalysed the reads using MiXCR and keeps one entry per CDR3 protein. The table records some 140,000 distinct CDR3 sequences, approximately 13% of them present only once. This clonotype was found many times. What it binds is not known. Sequencing used a population of CD138-negative cells sorted from bone marrow. This sequence originates from a donor older than 35 with multiple myeloma. This chain joins TRBV11-2 and TRBJ2-5; D not certain. CDR3 amino acids: CASSPEYQETQYF. The DNA for the CDR3 is TGTGCCAGCAGCCCCGAATACCAAGAGACCCAGTACTTC.